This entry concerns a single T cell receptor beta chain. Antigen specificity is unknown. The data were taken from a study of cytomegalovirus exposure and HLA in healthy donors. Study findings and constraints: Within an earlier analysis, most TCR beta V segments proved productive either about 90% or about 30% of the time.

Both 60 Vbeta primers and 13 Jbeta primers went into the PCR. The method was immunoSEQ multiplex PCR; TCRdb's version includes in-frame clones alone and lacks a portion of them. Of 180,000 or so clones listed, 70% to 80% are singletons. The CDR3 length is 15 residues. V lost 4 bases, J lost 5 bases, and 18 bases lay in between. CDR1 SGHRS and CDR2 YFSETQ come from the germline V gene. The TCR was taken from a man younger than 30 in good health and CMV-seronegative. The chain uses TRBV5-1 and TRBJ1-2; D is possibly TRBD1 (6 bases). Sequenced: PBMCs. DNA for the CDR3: TGCGCCAGCAGCCCCGAGGGGGGGGCAATATATGGCTACACCTTC. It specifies CASSPEGGAIYGYTF.